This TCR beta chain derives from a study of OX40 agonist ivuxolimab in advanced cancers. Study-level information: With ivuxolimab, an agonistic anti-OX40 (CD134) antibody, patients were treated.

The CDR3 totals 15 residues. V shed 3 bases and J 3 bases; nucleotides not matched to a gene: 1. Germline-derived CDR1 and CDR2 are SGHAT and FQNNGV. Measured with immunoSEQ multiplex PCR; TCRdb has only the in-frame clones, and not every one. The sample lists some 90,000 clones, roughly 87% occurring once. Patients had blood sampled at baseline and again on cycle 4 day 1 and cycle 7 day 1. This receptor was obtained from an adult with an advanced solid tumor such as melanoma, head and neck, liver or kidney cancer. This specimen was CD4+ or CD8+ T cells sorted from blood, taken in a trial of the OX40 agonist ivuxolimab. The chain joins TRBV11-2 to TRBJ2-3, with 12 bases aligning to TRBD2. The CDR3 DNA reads TGTGCCAGCAGCTTCGGACTAGCGGGGACAGATACGCAGTATTTT. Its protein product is CASSFGLAGTDTQYF.